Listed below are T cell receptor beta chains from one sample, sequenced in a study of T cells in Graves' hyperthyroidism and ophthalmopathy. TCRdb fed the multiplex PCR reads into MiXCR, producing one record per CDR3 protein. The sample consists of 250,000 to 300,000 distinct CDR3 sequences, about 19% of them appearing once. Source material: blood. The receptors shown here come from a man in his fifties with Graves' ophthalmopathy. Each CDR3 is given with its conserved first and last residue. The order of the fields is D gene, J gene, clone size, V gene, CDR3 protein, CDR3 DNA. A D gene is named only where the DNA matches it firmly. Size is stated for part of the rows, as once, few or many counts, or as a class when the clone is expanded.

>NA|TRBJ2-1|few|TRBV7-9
CASSSRDRTLGEQFF
TGTGCCAGCAGCTCCCGAGACAGGACCTTAGGGGAGCAGTTCTTC
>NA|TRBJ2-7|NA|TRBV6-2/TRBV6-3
CASSRDPEEQYF
TGTGCCAGCAGCCGGGACCCGGAGGAGCAGTACTTC
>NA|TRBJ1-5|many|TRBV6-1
CASSSSSNQPQHF
TGTGCCAGCAGTTCAAGCAGCAATCAGCCCCAGCATTTT
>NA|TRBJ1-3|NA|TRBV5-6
CASSLGSASSGNTIYF
TGTGCCAGCAGCTTGGGGTCGGCCAGCTCTGGAAACACCATATATTTT
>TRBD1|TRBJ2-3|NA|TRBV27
CASTSRNRGPDTQYF
TGTGCCAGCACCTCAAGGAACAGGGGGCCCGATACGCAGTATTTT
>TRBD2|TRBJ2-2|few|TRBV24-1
CATSDPARGLVASGRTGELFF
TGTGCCACCAGTGATCCTGCAAGGGGCTTAGTGGCTAGCGGGCGCACCGGGGAGCTGTTTTTT
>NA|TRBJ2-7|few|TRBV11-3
CASSPGGRGDYEQYF
TGTGCCAGCAGCCCCGGAGGCAGGGGGGATTACGAGCAGTACTTC
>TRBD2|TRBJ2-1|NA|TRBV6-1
CASSRRSGIGSYNEQFF
TGTGCCAGCAGTCGACGTAGCGGGATAGGGTCCTACAATGAGCAGTTCTTC
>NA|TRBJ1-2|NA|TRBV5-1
CASSLGGVGDGYTF
TGCGCCAGCAGCTTGGGGGGGGTTGGAGATGGCTACACCTTC
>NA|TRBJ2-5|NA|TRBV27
CASSNDPTGEQTQYF
TGTGCCAGCAGTAACGACCCCACGGGGGAACAGACCCAGTACTTC
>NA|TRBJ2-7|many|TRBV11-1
CASSSGTLEQYF
TGTGCCAGCAGCTCCGGGACGCTCGAGCAGTACTTC
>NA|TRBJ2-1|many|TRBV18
CASSLKQDNEQFF
TGTGCCAGCTCACTAAAACAGGACAATGAGCAGTTCTTC
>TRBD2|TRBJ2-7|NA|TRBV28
CASSSSESEAGIRPYEQYF
TGTGCCAGCAGTTCATCAGAAAGCGAAGCGGGGATAAGACCCTACGAGCAGTACTTC
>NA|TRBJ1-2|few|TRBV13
CASSPGTSANYGYTF
TGTGCCAGCAGCCCCGGGACATCTGCTAACTATGGCTACACCTTC
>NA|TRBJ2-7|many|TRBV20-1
CSARDGVATTYEQYF
TGCAGTGCTAGAGATGGAGTAGCAACCACCTACGAGCAGTACTTC
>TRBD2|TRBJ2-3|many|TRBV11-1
CASSSRLAGGGTQYF
TGTGCCAGCAGCTCCCGACTAGCGGGAGGCGGTACGCAGTATTTT
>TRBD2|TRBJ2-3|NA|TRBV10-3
CAISEGGPSGSLGTDTQYF
TGTGCCATCAGTGAGGGGGGTCCTAGCGGGTCTCTCGGCACAGATACGCAGTATTTT
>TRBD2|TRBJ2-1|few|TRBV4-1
CASSLAGTSYYNEQFF
TGCGCCAGCAGCCTCGCCGGGACTAGCTACTACAATGAGCAGTTCTTC
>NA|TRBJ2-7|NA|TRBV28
CASSYGRRRYEQYF
TGTGCCAGCAGTTACGGGAGAAGACGGTACGAGCAGTACTTC
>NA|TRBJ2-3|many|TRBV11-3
CASSPSTGEGDTQYF
TGTGCCAGCAGTCCCTCAACGGGAGAGGGGGATACGCAGTATTTT
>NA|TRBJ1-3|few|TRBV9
CASMDNSGNTIYF
TGTGCCAGCATGGACAACTCTGGAAACACCATATATTTT
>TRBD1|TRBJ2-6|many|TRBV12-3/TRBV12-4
CASSLGTGPIRANVLTF
TGTGCCAGCAGTTTAGGGACAGGACCCATTAGGGCCAACGTCCTGACTTTC
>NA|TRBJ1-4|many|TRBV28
CASSPSGSEKLFF
TGTGCCAGCAGTCCTTCGGGTAGTGAAAAACTGTTTTTT
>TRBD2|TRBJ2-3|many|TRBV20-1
CSARASGGEARNTQYF
TGCAGTGCCAGGGCTAGCGGAGGGGAGGCGAGGAATACGCAGTATTTT
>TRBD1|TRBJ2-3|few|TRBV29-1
CRATGDLADTQYF
TGCAGAGCAACAGGGGATTTAGCAGATACGCAGTATTTT
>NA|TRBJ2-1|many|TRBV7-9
CASSNGVNEQFF
TGTGCCAGCAGCAATGGAGTAAATGAGCAGTTCTTC
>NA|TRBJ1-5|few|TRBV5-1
CASSPTHGRQPQHF
TGCGCCAGCAGCCCAACCCATGGGCGACAGCCCCAGCATTTT
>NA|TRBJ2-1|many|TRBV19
CASSLHRASSYNEQFF
TGTGCCAGTAGTTTGCACAGGGCTAGCTCCTACAATGAGCAGTTCTTC
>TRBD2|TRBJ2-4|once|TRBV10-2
CASSERWEGDKNIQYF
TGCGCCAGCAGTGAGAGGTGGGAGGGTGACAAAAACATTCAGTACTTC
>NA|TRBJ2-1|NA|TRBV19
CASSILGGGYNEQFF
TGTGCCAGTAGTATCTTGGGAGGGGGCTACAATGAGCAGTTCTTC
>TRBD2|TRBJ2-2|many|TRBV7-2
CASSLGGTIGELFF
TGTGCCAGCAGCTTAGGGGGGACTATCGGGGAGCTGTTTTTT
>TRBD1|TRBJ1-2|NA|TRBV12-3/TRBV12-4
CASTPGQGYGYTF
TGTGCCAGCACCCCGGGACAGGGGTATGGCTACACCTTC
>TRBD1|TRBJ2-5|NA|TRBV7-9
CASSLWAGQGVQETQYF
TGTGCCAGCAGCTTATGGGCGGGCCAGGGGGTCCAAGAGACCCAGTACTTC
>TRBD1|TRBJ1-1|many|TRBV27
CASRVTGGGMNTEAFF
TGTGCCAGCAGGGTCACAGGAGGGGGCATGAACACTGAAGCTTTCTTT
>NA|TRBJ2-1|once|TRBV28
CASSLPQYRDGHQPQPRNEQFF
TGTGCCAGCAGTTTACCACAGTACAGGGATGGGCATCAGCCCCAGCCTCGTAATGAGCAGTTCTTC
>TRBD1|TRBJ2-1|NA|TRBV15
CATSRRSGTGDEQFF
TGTGCCACCAGCAGACGCTCCGGGACAGGTGATGAGCAGTTCTTC
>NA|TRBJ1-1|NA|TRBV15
CATSRDWGNTEAFF
TGTGCCACCAGCAGAGATTGGGGGAACACTGAAGCTTTCTTT
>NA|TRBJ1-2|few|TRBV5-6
CASSHRTDSGYTF
TGTGCCAGCAGCCACCGGACAGACTCTGGCTACACCTTC
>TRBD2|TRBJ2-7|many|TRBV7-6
CASSILAETPYEQYF
TGTGCCAGCAGCATACTAGCGGAGACCCCCTACGAGCAGTACTTC
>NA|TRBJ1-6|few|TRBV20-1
CSARDLASPLHF
TGCAGTGCTAGAGATCTGGCCTCACCCCTCCACTTT
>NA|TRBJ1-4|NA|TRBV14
CASSQNEKLFF
TGTGCCAGCAGCCAAAACGAAAAACTGTTTTTT
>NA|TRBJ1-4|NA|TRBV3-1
CASSQGAGTNEKLFF
TGTGCCAGCAGCCAAGGGGCGGGGACTAATGAAAAACTGTTTTTT
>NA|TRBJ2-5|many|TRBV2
CASSEEIGPTQYF
TGTGCCAGCAGTGAAGAAATCGGCCCGACCCAGTACTTC
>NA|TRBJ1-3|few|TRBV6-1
CASTRGQFDSGNTIYF
TGTGCCAGTACGAGAGGGCAGTTCGACTCTGGAAACACCATATATTTT
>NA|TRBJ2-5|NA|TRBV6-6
CASSYSGETQYF
TGTGCCAGCAGTTACTCGGGCGAGACCCAGTACTTC
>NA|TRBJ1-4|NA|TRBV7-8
CASSYSRGATNEKLFF
TGTGCCAGCAGTTACTCGAGGGGGGCGACTAATGAAAAACTGTTTTTT
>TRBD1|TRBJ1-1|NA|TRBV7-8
CASSPYPDRLEAFF
TGTGCCAGCAGCCCCTACCCGGACAGGCTCGAAGCTTTCTTT
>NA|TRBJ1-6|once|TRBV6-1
CASSDRQTLHF
TGTGCCAGCAGTGATAGGCAAACCCTCCACTTT
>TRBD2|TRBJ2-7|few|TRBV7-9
CASSPRLAGQDEQYF
TGTGCCAGCAGCCCCCGACTAGCGGGACAAGATGAGCAGTACTTC
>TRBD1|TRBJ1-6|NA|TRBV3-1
CASSQDPDRARHF
TGTGCCAGCAGCCAAGATCCAGACAGGGCACGCCACTTT
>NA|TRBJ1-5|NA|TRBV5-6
CASSLRGDGNQPQHF
TGTGCCAGCAGCTTGAGGGGGGATGGCAATCAGCCCCAGCATTTT